One sample yielded the 23 T cell receptor beta chains listed below, sequenced in a study of shared T cell receptors in the human thymus. The repertoire was sequenced with immunoSEQ multiplex PCR; TCRdb's copy has only in-frame clones and lacks some. Of roughly 660,000 clones listed, 88% are singletons. These same data were also listed under a study on human thymus T cells.

Sequenced material: thymocytes. These receptor sequences come from a boy less than two years old with a congenital heart defect.

The chain uses TRBV28 and TRBJ1-3, with D unclear. The CDR3 is made up of 16 amino acids. Germline CDR1 is MDHEN and CDR2 is SYDVKM. Trimming took off 7 bases at V and 2 bases at J, with 18 bases between the two ends. Here the CDR3 reads CASTSTMEGAGNTIYF. CDR3 DNA: TGTGCCAGCACATCTACTATGGAGGGAGCTGGAAACACCATATATTTT. The full variable domain, its missing parts supplied by reference TRBV28 and TRBJ1-3, is DVKVTQSSRYLVKRTGEKVFLECVQDMDHENMFWYRQDPGLGLRLIYFSYDVKMKEKGDIPEGYSVSREKKERFSLILESASTNQTSMYLCASTSTMEGAGNTIYFGEGSWLTVV.

This sequence joins TRBV7-9 and TRBJ2-5; D may be TRBD2 (6 bases). V was clipped by 4 bases and J by 0 bases, with 21 bases between them. CDR1 SEHNR and CDR2 FQNEAQ come from the germline V gene (reference sequence). The CDR3 contains 18 residues. As DNA, the CDR3 is TGTGCCAGCAGCTATCTAGGGAGGCGGAAAGACAACCAAGAGACCCAGTACTTC. It yields the protein CASSYLGRRKDNQETQYF.

V usage is TRBV7-3 and J usage is TRBJ2-1; TRBD2 aligns across 7 bases. Unmatched junction bases numbered 10, after V lost 8 bases and J lost 3 bases. Germline V gives CDR1 SGHTA, CDR2 FQGTGA. The CDR3 is made up of 15 amino acids. The CDR3 sequence: CASSREGGLYNEQFF. The CDR3 region has the DNA TGTGCCAGCTCTCGCGAGGGAGGGCTCTACAATGAGCAGTTCTTC.

The rearrangement uses TRBV9 and TRBJ2-3; 12 nucleotides align to TRBD2. The V gene's germline CDR1 is SGDLS and CDR2 YYNGEE. The CDR3 sequence is 18 residues long. Germline trimming cut 0 bases from V and 2 bases from J; bases unmatched to any gene: 7. This CDR3 reads CASSVALAGGPSTDTQYF. The CDR3 DNA is TGTGCCAGCAGCGTAGCTCTAGCGGGAGGGCCGTCCACAGATACGCAGTATTTT.

The chain couples TRBV7-9 to TRBJ2-1; D may be TRBD2 (6 bases). Germline-derived CDR1 and CDR2 are SEHNR and FQNEAQ (reference sequence). Trimming removed 5 bases from V and 8 bases from J, with 16 bases in between. The CDR3 is 14 residues long. Here the CDR3 reads CASSLPASAHEQFF. DNA of the CDR3: TGTGCCAGCAGCCTCCCGGCTAGCGCGCATGAGCAGTTCTTC.

The V gene is TRBV9, the J gene TRBJ2-1; D gene ambiguous. V dropped 4 bases and J dropped 3 bases, with 11 bases sitting between them. There are 14 residues in the CDR3. CDR1 is SGDLS, CDR2 YYNGEE, per germline. CDR3 DNA sequence: TGTGCCAGCAGCCGAGGCGACCACTACAATGAGCAGTTCTTC. Translation gives CASSRGDHYNEQFF.

This clone has just a few counts. The CDR3 reads CASSFRMRQETRYEQYF. In nucleotides, the CDR3 is TGTGCCAGCAGTTTTAGGATGAGACAGGAAACTCGCTACGAGCAGTACTTC. V gene TRBV28 combines with J gene TRBJ2-7; D perhaps matches TRBD1 (6 bases). V lost 3 bases to trimming and J lost 3 bases, with 21 bases between them. Germline CDR1 is MDHEN and CDR2 is SYDVKM. This CDR3 region has 17 residues. Supplemented by reference TRBV28 and TRBJ2-7, the full variable domain reads DVKVTQSSRYLVKRTGEKVFLECVQDMDHENMFWYRQDPGLGLRLIYFSYDVKMKEKGDIPEGYSVSREKKERFSLILESASTNQTSMYLCASSFRMRQETRYEQYFGPGTRLTVT.

V and J are TRBV13 and TRBJ2-3, with TRBD2 identical over 8 bases. This CDR3 comprises 15 residues. In germline, CDR1 is PRHDT, CDR2 FYEKMQ (reference sequence). V lost 5 bases, J lost 0 bases, and 4 bases stayed unmatched. CDR3 residues: CASSQTSGSTDTQYF. The CDR3 nucleotides are TGTGCCAGCAGCCAAACTAGCGGAAGCACAGATACGCAGTATTTT.

This clone was seen a few times. V and J are TRBV19 and TRBJ1-1; tentatively, D is TRBD1 (5 bases). The CDR3 has 14 residues. Trimming took 4 bases from V and 1 from J, leaving 10 bases between them. Germline values: CDR1 LNHDA, CDR2 SQIVND (reference sequence). The CDR3 coding sequence is TGTGCCAGTAGTACCAGGGAGGCGAACACTGAAGCTTTCTTT. This codes for CASSTREANTEAFF.

The rearrangement uses TRBV28 and TRBJ2-4, with 10 bases lining up with TRBD1. After removal of 6 bases from V and 6 bases from J, the junction contained 8 bases not matched to a gene. Germline values: CDR1 MDHEN, CDR2 SYDVKM. The CDR3 extends over 15 amino acids. CDR3 sequence: CASSSGDRGVNIQYF. The DNA of the CDR3 is TGTGCCAGCAGCTCGGGGGACAGGGGAGTAAACATTCAGTACTTC.

V is TRBV5-4 and J is TRBJ2-3, with D tentatively TRBD2 (5 bases). Germline loops: CDR1 SGHNT, CDR2 YYREEE (reference sequence). V was trimmed by 6 bases and J by 6 bases, leaving 14 bases between them. CDR3 length equals 13 residues. CDR3 in DNA: TGTGCCAGCACCCCAGGATCGGGGGATACGCAGTATTTT. It specifies CASTPGSGDTQYF.

J is TRBJ2-7 and V is TRBV5-4; weak D call: TRBD2 (5 bases). In germline, CDR1 is SGHNT, CDR2 YYREEE (reference sequence). Trimming stripped 4 bases from V and 4 bases from J, with 15 bases between. The CDR3 spans 14 residues. CDR3 region: CASSATGISYEQYF. CDR3 nucleotides: TGTGCCAGCAGCGCAACCGGGATATCATACGAGCAGTACTTC.

The J gene is TRBJ1-1, the V gene TRBV5-1; the match to TRBD1 covers 9 bases. The CDR3 totals 15 residues. Per germline, CDR1 SGHRS and CDR2 YFSETQ. The junction had 9 bases not matched to a gene; V was cut back by 4 bases and J by 5 bases. CDR3 coding DNA: TGCGCCAGCAGCCTTCGGGGACAGGGCCGAACTGAAGCTTTCTTT. Residues: CASSLRGQGRTEAFF.

This clone was observed a handful of times. This specimen includes other DNA sequences encoding the same CDR3. J is TRBJ1-4 and V is TRBV4-1; D remains unclear. This CDR3 spans 15 amino acids. V dropped 5 bases and J dropped 5 bases, with 15 bases sitting between them. Germline V gene lookup returns CDR1 MGHRA and CDR2 YSYEKL. The CDR3: CASSSGMGRNEKLFF. In DNA, the CDR3 is TGCGCCAGCAGCTCCGGCATGGGGAGGAATGAAAAACTGTTTTTT.

The rearrangement links TRBV30 to TRBJ1-1; D possibly corresponds to TRBD1 (5 bases). CDR3 length: 12 residues. The germline gives CDR1 GTSNPN, CDR2 SVGIG (reference sequence). Trimming pared 5 bases from V and 4 bases from J, leaving 11 bases between. The chain's CDR3 is CAWVGGGTEAFF. The CDR3 DNA sequence: TGTGCCTGGGTTGGGGGGGGCACTGAAGCTTTCTTT.

This sequence joins TRBV5-4 and TRBJ1-2, with 8 bases matching TRBD1. This CDR3 has 15 amino acids. Trimming took 4 bases from V and 3 from J; bases not matched to a gene: 8. Per the germline V gene, CDR1 is SGHNT and CDR2 is YYREEE (reference sequence). The CDR3 bases are TGTGCCAGCAGCCCCCCCCCAGGGGGCGACTATGGCTACACCTTC. Translating gives CASSPPPGGDYGYTF.

The V call is TRBV10-3, the J call TRBJ2-1, with 15 bases lining up with TRBD2. From germline, CDR1 is ENHRY and CDR2 SYGVKD. Germline trimming cut 0 bases from V and 3 bases from J; bases unmatched to any gene: 15. The length of the CDR3 is 22 residues. In DNA form, the CDR3 reads TGTGCCATCAGTGAGTCCCGGGACAGGGGACTAGCGGGAGGACTAGACTACAATGAGCAGTTCTTC. This translates into CAISESRDRGLAGGLDYNEQFF.

The J gene is TRBJ2-7, the V gene TRBV30, with 7 bases matching TRBD1. The CDR3 has 15 residues. V lost 3 bases to trimming and J lost 3 bases; unmatched junction nucleotides: 11. CDR1 is GTSNPN, CDR2 SVGIG, per germline (reference sequence). CDR3 region: CAWSRGGPAFYEQYF. CDR3 sequence (DNA): TGTGCCTGGAGCCGAGGGGGCCCCGCGTTCTACGAGCAGTACTTC.

The chain links TRBV19 to TRBJ1-5; a weak D match, TRBD1 (5 bases). This CDR3 is 16 amino acids long. The V end was cut by 3 bases, the J end by 0 bases, with 12 bases between. CDR1 and CDR2 (germline): LNHDA, SQIVND (reference sequence). CDR3 protein: CASSIVPRDSNQPQHF. CDR3 nucleotides: TGTGCCAGTAGTATCGTACCCAGGGATAGCAATCAGCCCCAGCATTTT. The full variable domain, completed using reference TRBV19 and TRBJ1-5, is DGGITQSPKYLFRKEGQNVTLSCEQNLNHDAMYWYRQDPGQGLRLIYYSQIVNDFQKGDIAEGYSVSREKKESFPLTVTSAQKNPTAFYLCASSIVPRDSNQPQHFGDGTRLSIL.

The chain uses TRBV10-2 and TRBJ1-2, with 8 bases that match TRBD1. Per germline, CDR1 WSHSY and CDR2 SAAADI. This CDR3 comprises 16 residues. J lost 4 bases, V lost 6 bases, and 13 bases had no gene match. CDR3 nucleotides: TGCGCCAGCAGATCCGGGACAGGTCGGGGAGGCTATGGCTACACCTTC. This translates into CASRSGTGRGGYGYTF.

This clone was seen a single time. The rearrangement joins TRBV6-5 to TRBJ1-1; 7 nucleotides line up with TRBD1. The length of the CDR3 is 16 residues. Germline-derived CDR1 and CDR2 are MNHEY and SVGAGI. V lost 2 bases to trimming and J lost 0 bases; unmatched junction nucleotides: 6. The CDR3 DNA reads as TGTGCCAGCAGTTACGACAGGGTTCGCATGAACACTGAAGCTTTCTTT. It is translated as CASSYDRVRMNTEAFF.

V gene TRBV10-2 combines with J gene TRBJ2-5, with TRBD2 as a possible D gene (5 bases). Germline CDR1 is WSHSY and CDR2 is SAAADI. Trimming stripped 3 bases from V and 5 bases from J, with 16 bases between. The CDR3 length is 15 residues. CDR3 sequence (DNA): TGCGCCAGCAGTGAAAGTACGCGGGTAGGTGAGACCCAGTACTTC. Encoded protein: CASSESTRVGETQYF.

The V and J genes are TRBV7-2 and TRBJ1-4, with D tentatively TRBD1 (5 bases). Germline V gene lookup returns CDR1 SGHTA and CDR2 FQGNSA. Trimming removed 0 bases at V and 3 bases at J, with 20 bases between. This CDR3 has 19 residues. The CDR3 sequence: CASSLAFGAGLRPNEKLFF. The CDR3 nucleotides are TGTGCCAGCAGCTTAGCTTTCGGCGCAGGGCTGCGGCCTAATGAAAAACTGTTTTTT. The full variable domain, in which reference TRBV7-2 and TRBJ1-4 provide the parts outside the CDR3, is GAGVSQSPSNKVTEKGKDVELRCDPISGHTALYWYRQSLGQGLEFLIYFQGNSAPDKSGLPSDRFSAERTGGSVSTLTIQRTQQEDSAVYLCASSLAFGAGLRPNEKLFFGSGTQLSVL.